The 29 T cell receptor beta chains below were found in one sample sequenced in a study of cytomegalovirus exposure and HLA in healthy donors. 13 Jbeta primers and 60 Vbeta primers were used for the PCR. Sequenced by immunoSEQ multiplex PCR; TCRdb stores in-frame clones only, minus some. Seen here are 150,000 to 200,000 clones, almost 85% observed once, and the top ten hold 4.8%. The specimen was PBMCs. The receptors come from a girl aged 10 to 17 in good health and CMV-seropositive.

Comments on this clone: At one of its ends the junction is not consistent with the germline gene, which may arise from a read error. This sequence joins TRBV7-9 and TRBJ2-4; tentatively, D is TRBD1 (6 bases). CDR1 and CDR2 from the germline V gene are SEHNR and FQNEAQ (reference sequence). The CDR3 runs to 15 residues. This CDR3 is CASSVRDNTLTSRSF. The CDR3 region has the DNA TGTGCCAGCAGCGTCCGGGACAACACCTTAACCTCTCGGTCCTTC.

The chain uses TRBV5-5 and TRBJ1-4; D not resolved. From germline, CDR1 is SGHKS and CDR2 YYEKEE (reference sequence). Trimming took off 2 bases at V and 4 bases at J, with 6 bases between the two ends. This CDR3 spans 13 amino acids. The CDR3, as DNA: TGTGCCAGCAGCTTACTTGGTAATGAAAAACTGTTTTTT. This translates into CASSLLGNEKLFF.

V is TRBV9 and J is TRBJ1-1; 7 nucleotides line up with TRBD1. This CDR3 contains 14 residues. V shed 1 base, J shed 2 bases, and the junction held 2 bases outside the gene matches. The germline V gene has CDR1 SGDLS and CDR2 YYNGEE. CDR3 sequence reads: CASSVRDSNTEAFF. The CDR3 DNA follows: TGTGCCAGCAGCGTAAGGGACAGCAACACTGAAGCTTTCTTT.

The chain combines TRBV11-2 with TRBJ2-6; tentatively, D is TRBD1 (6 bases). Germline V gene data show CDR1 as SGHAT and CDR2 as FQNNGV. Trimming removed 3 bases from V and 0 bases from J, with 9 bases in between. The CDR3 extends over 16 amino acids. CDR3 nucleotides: TGTGCCAGCAGCTTGACAGGCACCTCTGGGGCCAACGTCCTGACTTTC. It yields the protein CASSLTGTSGANVLTF. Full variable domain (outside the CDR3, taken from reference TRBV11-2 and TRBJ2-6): EAGVAQSPRYKIIEKRQSVAFWCNPISGHATLYWYQQILGQGPKLLIQFQNNGVVDDSQLPKDRFSAERLKGVDSTLKIQPAKLEDSAVYLCASSLTGTSGANVLTFGAGSRLTVL.

The DNA of the CDR3 is TGTGCCAGCAGCCGGGTGGGGGACATTCTGGGCCCTGAAGCTTTCTTT. The encoded protein is CASSRVGDILGPEAFF. The rearrangement joins TRBV5-4 to TRBJ1-1; weak D call: TRBD1 (6 bases). This CDR3 spans 16 amino acids. The V end was cut by 4 bases, the J end by 6 bases, with 22 bases between. CDR1 is SGHNT and CDR2 is YYREEE in the germline V gene (reference sequence).

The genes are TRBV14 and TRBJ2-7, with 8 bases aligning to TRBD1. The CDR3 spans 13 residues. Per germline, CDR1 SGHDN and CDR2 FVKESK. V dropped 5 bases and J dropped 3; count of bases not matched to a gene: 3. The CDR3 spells CASSVGQGYEQYF. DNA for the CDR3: TGTGCCAGCAGCGTCGGACAGGGCTACGAGCAGTACTTC. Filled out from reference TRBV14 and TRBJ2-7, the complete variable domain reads EAGVTQFPSHSVIEKGQTVTLRCDPISGHDNLYWYRRVMGKEIKFLLHFVKESKQDESGMPNNRFLAERTGGTYSTLKVQPAELEDSGVYFCASSVGQGYEQYFGPGTRLTVT.

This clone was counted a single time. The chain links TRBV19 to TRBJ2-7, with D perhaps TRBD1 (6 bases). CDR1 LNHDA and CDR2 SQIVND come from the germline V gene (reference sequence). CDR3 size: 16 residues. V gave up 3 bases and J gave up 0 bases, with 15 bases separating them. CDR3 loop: CASSIPGAKSSYEQYF. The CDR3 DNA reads TGTGCCAGTAGTATCCCAGGGGCCAAAAGCTCCTACGAGCAGTACTTC.

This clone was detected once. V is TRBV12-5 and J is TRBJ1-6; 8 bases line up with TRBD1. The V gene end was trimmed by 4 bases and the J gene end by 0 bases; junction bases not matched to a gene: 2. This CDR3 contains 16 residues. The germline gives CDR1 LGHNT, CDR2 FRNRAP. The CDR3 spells CASGSGTGSYNSPLHF. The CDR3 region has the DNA TGTGCTAGTGGTTCGGGGACAGGCTCCTATAATTCACCCCTCCACTTT.

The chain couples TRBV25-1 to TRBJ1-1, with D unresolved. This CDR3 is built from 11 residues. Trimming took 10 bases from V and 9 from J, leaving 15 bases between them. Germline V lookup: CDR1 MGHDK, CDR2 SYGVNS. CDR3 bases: TGTGCCACCGGGGAGCGGGTGCAAGCTTTCTTT. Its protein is CATGERVQAFF. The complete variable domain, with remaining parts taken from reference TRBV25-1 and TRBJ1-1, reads EADIYQTPRYLVIGTGKKITLECSQTMGHDKMYWYQQDPGMELHLIHYSYGVNSTEKGDLSSESTVSRIRTEHFPLTLESARPSHTSQYLCATGERVQAFFGQGTRLTVV.

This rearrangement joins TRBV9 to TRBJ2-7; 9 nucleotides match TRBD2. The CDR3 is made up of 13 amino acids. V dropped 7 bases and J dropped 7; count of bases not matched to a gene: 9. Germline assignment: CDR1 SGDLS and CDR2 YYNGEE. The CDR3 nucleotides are TGTGCCAGCGATAAAGGCGGGGGGGCGGAGCAGTACTTC. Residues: CASDKGGGAEQYF.

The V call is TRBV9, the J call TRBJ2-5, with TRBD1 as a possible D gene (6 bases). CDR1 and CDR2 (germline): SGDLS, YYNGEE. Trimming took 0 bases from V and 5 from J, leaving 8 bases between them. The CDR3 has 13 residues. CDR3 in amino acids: CASSVDRAETQYF. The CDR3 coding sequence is TGTGCCAGCAGCGTAGACAGGGCCGAGACCCAGTACTTC.

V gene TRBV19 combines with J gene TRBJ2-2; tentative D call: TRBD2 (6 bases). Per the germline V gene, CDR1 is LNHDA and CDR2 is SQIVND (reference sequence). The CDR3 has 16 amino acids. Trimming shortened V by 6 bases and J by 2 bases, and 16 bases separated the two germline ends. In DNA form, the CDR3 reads TGTGCCAGTAGCCGGGGAGGCGGGGCTAACACCGGGGAGCTGTTTTTT. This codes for CASSRGGGANTGELFF.

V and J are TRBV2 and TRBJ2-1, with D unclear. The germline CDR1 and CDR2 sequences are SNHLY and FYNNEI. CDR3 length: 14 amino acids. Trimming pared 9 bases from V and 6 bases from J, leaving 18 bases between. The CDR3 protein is CASTAEQYLNEQFF. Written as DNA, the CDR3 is TGTGCCAGTACCGCAGAACAGTACCTCAATGAGCAGTTCTTC.

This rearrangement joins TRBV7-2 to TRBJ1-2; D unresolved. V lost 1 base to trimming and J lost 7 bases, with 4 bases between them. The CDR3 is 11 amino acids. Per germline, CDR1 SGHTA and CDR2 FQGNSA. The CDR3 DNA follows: TGTGCCAGCAGCTTAGACGGTGGCTACACCTTC. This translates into CASSLDGGYTF.

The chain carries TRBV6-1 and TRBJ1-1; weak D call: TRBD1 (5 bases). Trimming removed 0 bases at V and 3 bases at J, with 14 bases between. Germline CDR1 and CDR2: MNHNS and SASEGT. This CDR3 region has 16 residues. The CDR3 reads CASSEAGAVWDTEAFF. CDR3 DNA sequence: TGTGCCAGCAGTGAAGCAGGGGCGGTTTGGGACACTGAAGCTTTCTTT.

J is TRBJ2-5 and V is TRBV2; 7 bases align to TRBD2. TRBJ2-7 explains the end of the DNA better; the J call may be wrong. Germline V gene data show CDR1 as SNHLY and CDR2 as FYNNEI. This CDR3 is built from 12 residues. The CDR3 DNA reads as TGTGCCAGCAGCCCCCCGGGGGGCGAGCAGTACTTC. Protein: CASSPPGGEQYF.

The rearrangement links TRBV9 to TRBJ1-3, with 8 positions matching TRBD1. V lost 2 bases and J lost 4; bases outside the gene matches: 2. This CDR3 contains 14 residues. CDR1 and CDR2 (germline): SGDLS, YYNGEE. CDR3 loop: CASSVTGVGNTIYF. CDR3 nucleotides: TGTGCCAGCAGCGTGACAGGGGTGGGAAACACCATATATTTT.

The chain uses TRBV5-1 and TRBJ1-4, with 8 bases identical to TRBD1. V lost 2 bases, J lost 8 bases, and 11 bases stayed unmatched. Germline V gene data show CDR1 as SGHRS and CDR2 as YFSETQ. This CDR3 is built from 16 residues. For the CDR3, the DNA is TGCGCCAGCAGCTTAGGACAGGGAGGGATAGGGGAAAAACTGTTTTTT. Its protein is CASSLGQGGIGEKLFF.

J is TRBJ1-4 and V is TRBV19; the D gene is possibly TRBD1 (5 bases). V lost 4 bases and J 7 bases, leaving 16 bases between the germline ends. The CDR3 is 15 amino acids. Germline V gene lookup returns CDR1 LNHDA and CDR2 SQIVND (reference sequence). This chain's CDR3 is CASSRGTTPGEKLFF. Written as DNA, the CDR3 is TGTGCCAGTAGTAGGGGGACTACGCCGGGTGAAAAACTGTTTTTT.

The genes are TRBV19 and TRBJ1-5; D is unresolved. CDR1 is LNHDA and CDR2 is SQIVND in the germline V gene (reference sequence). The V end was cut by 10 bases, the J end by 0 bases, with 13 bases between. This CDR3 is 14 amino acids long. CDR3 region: CATKRGNSNQPQHF. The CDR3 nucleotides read TGTGCCACTAAACGTGGTAATAGCAATCAGCCCCAGCATTTT. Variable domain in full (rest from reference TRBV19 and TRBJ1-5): DGGITQSPKYLFRKEGQNVTLSCEQNLNHDAMYWYRQDPGQGLRLIYYSQIVNDFQKGDIAEGYSVSREKKESFPLTVTSAQKNPTAFYLCATKRGNSNQPQHFGDGTRLSIL.

This CDR3 is CASSVGTGRLETQYF. For the CDR3, the DNA is TGTGCCAGCAGCGTCGGGACAGGGAGGTTGGAGACCCAGTACTTC. V gene TRBV7-3 combines with J gene TRBJ2-5, with 9 bases identical to TRBD1. Germline V gene lookup returns CDR1 SGHTA and CDR2 FQGTGA. This CDR3 has 15 residues. Germline trimming cut 5 bases from V and 5 bases from J; bases unmatched to any gene: 9.

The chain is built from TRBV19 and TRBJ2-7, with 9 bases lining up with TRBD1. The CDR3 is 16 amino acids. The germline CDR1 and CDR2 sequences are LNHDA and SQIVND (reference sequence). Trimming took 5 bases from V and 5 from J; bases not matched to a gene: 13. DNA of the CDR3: TGTGCCAGTAGTGCCTCCGGGACAGGGAATCGCCACGAGCAGTACTTC. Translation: CASSASGTGNRHEQYF. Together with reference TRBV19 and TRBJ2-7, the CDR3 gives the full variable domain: DGGITQSPKYLFRKEGQNVTLSCEQNLNHDAMYWYRQDPGQGLRLIYYSQIVNDFQKGDIAEGYSVSREKKESFPLTVTSAQKNPTAFYLCASSASGTGNRHEQYFGPGTRLTVT.

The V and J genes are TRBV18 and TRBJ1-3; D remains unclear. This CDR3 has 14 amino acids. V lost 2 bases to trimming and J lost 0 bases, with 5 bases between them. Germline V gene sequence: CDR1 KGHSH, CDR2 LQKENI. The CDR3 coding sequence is TGTGCCAGCTCACCAGCGGACTCTGGAAACACCATATATTTT. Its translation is CASSPADSGNTIYF. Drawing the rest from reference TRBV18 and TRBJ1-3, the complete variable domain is NAGVMQNPRHLVRRRGQEARLRCSPMKGHSHVYWYRQLPEEGLKFMVYLQKENIIDESGMPKERFSAEFPKEGPSILRIQQVVRGDSAAYFCASSPADSGNTIYFGEGSWLTVV.

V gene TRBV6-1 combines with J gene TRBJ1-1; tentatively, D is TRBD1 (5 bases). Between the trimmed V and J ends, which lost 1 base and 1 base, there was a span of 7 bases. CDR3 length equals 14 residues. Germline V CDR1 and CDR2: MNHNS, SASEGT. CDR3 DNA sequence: TGTGCCAGCAGTGAAGGGACAAGGAACACTGAAGCTTTCTTT. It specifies CASSEGTRNTEAFF.

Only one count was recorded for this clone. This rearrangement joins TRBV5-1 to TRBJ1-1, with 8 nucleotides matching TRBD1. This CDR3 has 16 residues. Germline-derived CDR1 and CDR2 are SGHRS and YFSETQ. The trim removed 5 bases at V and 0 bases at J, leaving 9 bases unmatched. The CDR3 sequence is CASSSGDRKMNTEAFF. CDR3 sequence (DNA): TGCGCCAGCAGTTCAGGGGACAGGAAGATGAACACTGAAGCTTTCTTT. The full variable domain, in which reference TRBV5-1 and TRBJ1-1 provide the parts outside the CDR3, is KAGVTQTPRYLIKTRGQQVTLSCSPISGHRSVSWYQQTPGQGLQFLFEYFSETQRNKGNFPGRFSGRQFSNSRSEMNVSTLELGDSALYLCASSSGDRKMNTEAFFGQGTRLTVV.

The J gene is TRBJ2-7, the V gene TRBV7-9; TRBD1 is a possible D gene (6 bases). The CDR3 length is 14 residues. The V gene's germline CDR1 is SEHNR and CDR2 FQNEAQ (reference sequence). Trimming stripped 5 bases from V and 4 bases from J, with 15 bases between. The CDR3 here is CASSQREDRYEQYF. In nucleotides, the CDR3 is TGTGCCAGCAGCCAAAGGGAAGACAGGTACGAGCAGTACTTC.

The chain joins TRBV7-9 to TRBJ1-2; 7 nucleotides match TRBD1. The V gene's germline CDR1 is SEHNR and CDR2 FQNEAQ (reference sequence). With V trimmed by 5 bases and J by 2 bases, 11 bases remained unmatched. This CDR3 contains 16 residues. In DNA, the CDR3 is TGTGCCAGCAGCCGGAGGGACAGACGGCTAAACTATGGCTACACCTTC. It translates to CASSRRDRRLNYGYTF.

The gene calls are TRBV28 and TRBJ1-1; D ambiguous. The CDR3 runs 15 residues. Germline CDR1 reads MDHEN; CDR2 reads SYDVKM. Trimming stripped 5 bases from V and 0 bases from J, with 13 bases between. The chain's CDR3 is CASSAAEEMNTEAFF. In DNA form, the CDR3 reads TGTGCCAGCAGTGCCGCCGAAGAGATGAACACTGAAGCTTTCTTT.

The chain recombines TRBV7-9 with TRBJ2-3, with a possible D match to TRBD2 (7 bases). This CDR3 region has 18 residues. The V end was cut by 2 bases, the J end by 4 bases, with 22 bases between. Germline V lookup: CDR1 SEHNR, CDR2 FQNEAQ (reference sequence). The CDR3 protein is CASSLRGVAGAAADTQYF. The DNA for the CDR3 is TGTGCCAGCAGCTTACGGGGGGTTGCGGGGGCGGCAGCAGATACGCAGTATTTT.